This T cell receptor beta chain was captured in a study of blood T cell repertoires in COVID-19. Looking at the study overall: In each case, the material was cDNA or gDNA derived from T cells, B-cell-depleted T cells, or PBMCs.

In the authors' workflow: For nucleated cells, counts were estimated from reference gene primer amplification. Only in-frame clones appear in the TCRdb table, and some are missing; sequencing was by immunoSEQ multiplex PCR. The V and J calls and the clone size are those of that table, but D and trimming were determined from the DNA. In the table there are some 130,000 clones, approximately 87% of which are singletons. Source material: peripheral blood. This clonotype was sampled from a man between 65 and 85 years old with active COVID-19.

This CDR3 is CASSQRAGANGNTIYF. The DNA of the CDR3 is TGTGCCAGCAGTCAACGGGCAGGGGCAAATGGAAACACCATATATTTT. The chain combines TRBV27 with TRBJ1-3, with TRBD1 as a possible D gene (6 bases). Trimming took 5 bases from V and 3 from J, leaving 17 bases between them. The CDR3 sequence is 16 residues long. Germline CDR1 MNHEY, CDR2 SMNVEV (reference sequence).